These 18 T cell receptor beta chains came from one sample sequenced in a study of tumor and adjacent non-tumor tissue in lung cancer. This sample's RNA came from whole unsorted tissue. The normal lung tissue was taken more than 3 cm from the tumor edge. The library came from three nested PCR rounds adapted from ARM-PCR protocols. In TCRdb, the multiplex PCR reads were re-called with MiXCR into one record per CDR3 protein. The table has 77,000 or so distinct CDR3 sequences, approximately 82% seen once. The material sequenced was distant non-tumor lung tissue. These receptors originate from a man between 65 and 85 years old with non-small cell lung cancer.

Concerning this clonotype itself: Relative to the germline gene, one junction end is altered; a read error may explain this. The chain recombines TRBV20-1 with TRBJ1-1; D is unresolved. This CDR3 contains 13 residues. In germline, CDR1 is DFQATT, CDR2 SNEGSKA (reference sequence). CDR3 sequence: CARADPINTESFF. In DNA, the CDR3 is TGCGCGAGGGCAGACCCCATAAACACTGAATCTTTCTTT.

V usage is TRBV4-1 and J usage is TRBJ2-1, with D perhaps TRBD2 (6 bases). Germline CDR1 and CDR2: MGHRA and YSYEKL. Trimming removed 0 bases at V and 10 bases at J, with 19 bases between. The CDR3 consists of 16 residues. The CDR3 nucleotides are TGCGCCAGCAGCCAAGAGAGAGGGGACTCTACGAGGGAGCAGTTCTTC. As protein: CASSQERGDSTREQFF.

The rearrangement joins TRBV30 to TRBJ1-5, with a weak D call TRBD1 (5 bases). Trimming pared 2 bases from V and 0 bases from J, leaving 14 bases between. CDR1 is GTSNPN and CDR2 is SVGIG in the germline V gene (reference sequence). The CDR3 is 16 residues long. CDR3 sequence reads: CAWSTGGPYSNQPQHF. The CDR3 DNA reads TGTGCCTGGAGTACAGGCGGACCTTATAGCAATCAGCCCCAGCATTTT. The full variable domain, in which reference TRBV30 and TRBJ1-5 provide the parts outside the CDR3, is SQTIHQWPATLVQPVGSPLSLECTVEGTSNPNLYWYRQAAGRGLQLLFYSVGIGQISSEVPQNLSASRPQDRQFILSSKKLLLSDSGFYLCAWSTGGPYSNQPQHFGDGTRLSIL.

Remarks on this clonotype: Likely a read error: the CDR3 ends without its conserved phenylalanine or tryptophan. The DNA is omitted, as the CDR3 cannot be located on it reliably, and the CDR3 follows TCRdb's listing. The J gene is TRBJ1-1, the V gene TRBV11-2. Germline V gives CDR1 SGHAT, CDR2 FQNNGV. The CDR3 region is 13 residues in length, termini included. The CDR3 here is CASNLGSSDKPFL.

Turning to this clonotype: With a much larger clone just one base away, this may be a read error. The V call is TRBV12-3 or TRBV12-4, the J call TRBJ2-5, with TRBD2 as a possible D gene (7 bases). This CDR3 is built from 18 residues. V was clipped by 0 bases and J by 5 bases, with 22 bases between them. The CDR3 is CASSLALLVRGLKETQYF. The CDR3 region has the DNA TGTGCCAGCAGTTTAGCCCTATTGGTGCGGGGGCTGAAGGAGACCCAGTACTTC.

This clonotype was counted many times. The chain uses TRBV12-3 or TRBV12-4 and TRBJ2-3, with D unclear. Trimming pared 6 bases from V and 2 bases from J, leaving 21 bases between. The CDR3 is 17 amino acids. This CDR3 reads CASSSPVAVQFTDTQYF. The CDR3 DNA sequence: TGTGCCAGCAGCTCCCCCGTGGCGGTACAATTCACAGATACGCAGTATTTT.

In regard to this clonotype: The germline gene is not matched at one end of the junction; a read error may be the cause. The chain links TRBV6-1 to TRBJ1-1; D call uncertain. The CDR3 contains 12 residues. Germline-derived CDR1 and CDR2 are MNHNS and SASEGT. The CDR3 here is CASSESREVAFF. The CDR3, as DNA: TGTGCCAGCAGTGAATCCCGGGAGGTCGCTTTCTTC.

The chain links TRBV11-3 to TRBJ2-7, with 8 nucleotides matching TRBD2. Unmatched junction bases numbered 16, after V lost 5 bases and J lost 10 bases. Germline V gene data show CDR1 as SGHNT and CDR2 as YENEEA. This CDR3 has 15 residues. The CDR3 DNA is TGTGCCAGCAGCCAAGGGACTAGTGAAATCTCCGGCCAGTACTTC. Protein: CASSQGTSEISGQYF.

The V gene is TRBV5-6, the J gene TRBJ2-7; D unclear. The CDR3 is 13 amino acids. Germline V gives CDR1 SGHDT, CDR2 YYEEEE. The CDR3 spells CISSPISSDEQYF. CDR3 sequence (DNA): TGTATCAGCAGCCCGATCTCGAGCGACGAGCAGTACTTC. Full variable domain (rest looked up from reference TRBV5-6 and TRBJ2-7): DAGVTQSPTHLIKTRGQQVTLRCSPKSGHDTVSWYQQALGQGPQFIFQYYEEEERQRGNFPDRFSGHQFPNYSSELNVNALLLGDSALYLCISSPISSDEQYFGPGTRLTVT.

Points on this clonotype: Mismatch with germline at one junction end may stem from a read error. This sequence joins TRBV12-3 or TRBV12-4 and TRBJ2-2; D perhaps matches TRBD2 (5 bases). The CDR3 runs to 15 residues. CDR3 bases: TGTGCCAGCATTCCCCAACATGGGAATGCCGGGAAGCTGTTTTTT. Its protein is CASIPQHGNAGKLFF.

Remarks on this clonotype: Sequence at one end of the junction differs from germline and may be a read error. This chain links TRBV5-5 with TRBJ2-7, with a tentative D call TRBD2 (5 bases). The CDR3 consists of 15 residues. CDR1 is SGHKS, CDR2 YYEKEE, per germline (reference sequence). CDR3 sequence: CTSSSVPGFLYEQYF. In nucleotides, the CDR3 is TGTACCAGCAGCTCGGTGCCGGGGTTTCTGTACGAGCAATACTTC.

Regarding this clonotype: One junction end does not reproduce the germline sequence, and a read error may be involved. The V gene is TRBV11-3, the J gene TRBJ1-1; TRBD1 agrees at 7 bases. The CDR3 sequence is 16 residues long. Germline V gives CDR1 SGHNT, CDR2 YENEEA. The CDR3 DNA is TGTGCCAGCAGCTTCCGGGACAGAACCGTGAACTCTGAACCTTTCTTT. It codes for CASSFRDRTVNSEPFF. Using reference TRBV11-3 and TRBJ1-1 for the parts outside the CDR3, the full variable domain is EAGVVQSPRYKIIEKKQPVAFWCNPISGHNTLYWYLQNLGQGPELLIRYENEEAVDDSQLPKDRFSAERLKGVDSTLKIQPAELGDSAVYLCASSFRDRTVNSEPFFGQGTRLTVV.

This clonotype appeared a single time. One end of the junction does not line up with germline, which may come from a read error. The chain employs TRBV12-3 or TRBV12-4 and TRBJ1-2; no firm D call. The CDR3 covers 11 residues. CDR3 sequence reads: CVNSSDEGYTF. CDR3 nucleotide sequence: TGTGTCAACAGTTCAGACGAAGGCTACACCTTT.

This chain uses TRBV28 with TRBJ2-1; possible D gene TRBD1, 5 bases. CDR1 and CDR2 (germline): MDHEN, SYDVKM. V lost 2 bases to trimming and J lost 9 bases, with 20 bases between them. CDR3 length: 16 residues. CDR3 in DNA: TGTGCCAGCAGTTTAGGGGCTGGGCCTTTCTCCAGTGAGCAGTTCTTC. Protein sequence: CASSLGAGPFSSEQFF.

V is TRBV11-3 and J is TRBJ2-3; 7 bases are shared with TRBD1. V lost 5 bases, J lost 12 bases, and 17 bases stayed unmatched. The CDR3 runs to 15 residues. Germline V CDR1 and CDR2: SGHNT, YENEEA. DNA of the CDR3: TGTGCCAGCAGCCCAAGACAGGGAGCCACAGTTAAACAGTATTTT. Translation: CASSPRQGATVKQYF.

On this clonotype itself: The conserved closing phenylalanine or tryptophan is absent in this CDR3, likely reflecting a read error. The V and J genes are TRBV12-3 or TRBV12-4 and TRBJ1-5, with 9 nucleotides matching TRBD1. The CDR3 is 15 residues long. The CDR3 nucleotides read TGTGCCAGCAGTTTAGGTACAGGGGGCAATCAGCACCAGCATTCT. It encodes CASSLGTGGNQHQHS.

Regarding this clonotype: A read error may be the cause here, since a much bigger clone is one base away. V and J are TRBV20-1 and TRBJ2-3, with D tentatively TRBD2 (5 bases). The CDR3 runs to 12 residues. The germline gives CDR1 DFQATT, CDR2 SNEGSKA (reference sequence). Between the trimmed V and J ends, which lost 3 bases and 4 bases, there was a span of 8 bases. CDR3 residues: CSARGRSDTQYF. CDR3 sequence (DNA): TGCAGTGCTAGGGGGAGATCAGATACGCAGTATTTT.

With regard to this clonotype: One end of the junction does not line up with germline, which may come from a read error. This chain joins TRBV10-2 and TRBJ2-5, with a tentative D call TRBD2 (6 bases). Germline CDR1 is WSHSY and CDR2 is SAAADI. CDR3 length: 14 amino acids. The CDR3 is CASRTGLIQESQYF. CDR3 sequence (DNA): TGTGCCAGCAGGACGGGACTGATCCAAGAGAGCCAGTACTTC.